Listed here is a single TCR beta chain. Its antigen is not identified. The data stem from a study of identical twins. TCRdb re-called the 5' RACE reads through MiXCR, storing one row per CDR3 protein. This sample has 1.5 million or so distinct CDR3 sequences, with roughly 35% found just once. Whole-study findings and limits: Where out-of-frame alpha sequences were twin-shared, they showed excess low generation probability.

Germline V CDR1 and CDR2: SGHAT, FQNNGV. V gave up 5 bases and J gave up 4 bases; unmatched junction bases: 6. The CDR3 sequence is 16 residues long. The V call is TRBV11-2, the J call TRBJ2-3; 13 bases agree with TRBD2. This TCR derives from a newborn girl in good health. Sequenced sample: cord blood. The CDR3 nucleotides read TGTGCCAGCAGCCCAGGACTAGCGGGAGATTCAGATACGCAGTATTTT. Amino acid sequence: CASSPGLAGDSDTQYF.